Listed below are T cell receptor beta chains from one sample, sequenced in a study of blood T cell repertoires in COVID-19. The method was immunoSEQ multiplex PCR; TCRdb's version includes in-frame clones alone and lacks a portion of them. This sample yields about 380,000 clones, of which roughly 85% are seen a single time; approximately 3.6% belongs to the top ten. The sequenced sample consisted of peripheral blood. All receptors derive from a woman younger than 35 with acute or convalescent COVID-19. The CDR3 runs from the conserved cysteine through the conserved F or W. D genes are given only for firm matches. Clone size is not always given. Where it is, it says once, few, many or a class for expanded clones.

j_gene	d_gene	v_gene	abundance	CDR3aa	CDR3nt
TRBJ1-1	.	TRBV5-1	.	CASSLIGDGTEAFF	TGCGCCAGCAGCTTGATAGGGGATGGGACTGAAGCTTTCTTT
TRBJ1-2	.	TRBV19	.	CASSIDTTVHGYTF	TGTGCCAGTAGTATAGATACGACAGTTCATGGCTACACCTTC
TRBJ2-2	.	TRBV27	once	CASSLSPGGELFF	TGTGCCAGCAGTTTATCCCCCGGCGGGGAGCTGTTTTTT
TRBJ1-4	.	TRBV10-3	few	CAISDPSRAADGEKLFF	TGTGCCATCAGTGACCCCAGCAGGGCGGCCGACGGTGAAAAACTGTTTTTT
TRBJ1-2	TRBD1	TRBV6-1	.	CASSEPWDSYTF	TGTGCCAGCAGTGAGCCATGGGACAGTTACACCTTC
TRBJ1-1	.	TRBV4-1	.	CASSPQEGDTEAFF	TGCGCCAGCAGCCCCCAGGAGGGTGACACTGAAGCTTTCTTT
TRBJ2-7	TRBD1	TRBV10-3	.	CAISGTTGHEQYF	TGTGCCATCAGTGGGACGACAGGGCACGAGCAGTACTTC
TRBJ2-1	.	TRBV28	.	CASSSLGSSYNEQFF	TGTGCCAGCAGTTCTCTAGGGAGCTCCTACAATGAGCAGTTCTTC
TRBJ2-4	.	TRBV18	.	CASSPATAGNIQYF	TGTGCCAGCTCACCCGCGACAGCTGGAAACATTCAGTACTTC
TRBJ2-1	.	TRBV19	.	CASNLGDFINEQFF	TGTGCCAGTAACCTGGGGGACTTTATCAATGAGCAGTTCTTC
TRBJ1-5	TRBD1	TRBV19	.	CASTPRQGPSNQPQHF	TGTGCCAGTACCCCAAGACAGGGCCCTTCCAATCAGCCCCAGCATTTT
TRBJ1-6	TRBD1	TRBV18	.	CASSPTGKDSPLHF	TGTGCCAGCTCACCGACAGGGAAGGATTCACCCCTCCACTTT
TRBJ2-1	TRBD2	TRBV19	.	CASSFTRDYHEQFF	TGTGCCAGTAGTTTTACCCGGGACTACCATGAGCAGTTCTTC
TRBJ1-1	TRBD1	TRBV7-2	.	CASSGTGAAAAAFF	TGTGCCAGCAGCGGAACAGGGGCCGCCGCTGCCGCTTTCTTT
TRBJ1-6	TRBD1	TRBV24-1	.	CATSDFKGAGSPLHF	TGTGCCACCAGTGATTTTAAGGGGGCCGGTTCACCCCTCCACTTT
TRBJ2-1	.	TRBV12-5	.	CASGLGPDEQFF	TGTGCTAGTGGTTTGGGTCCCGATGAGCAGTTCTTC
TRBJ2-2	.	TRBV9	.	CASSARSTSSNTGELFF	TGTGCCAGCAGCGCCCGATCAACTAGTTCGAACACCGGGGAGCTGTTTTTT
TRBJ1-1	.	TRBV7-9	few	CASSGGTPKGTEAFF	TGTGCCAGCAGCGGAGGAACACCGAAGGGCACTGAAGCTTTCTTT
TRBJ2-7	TRBD1	TRBV5-6	.	CASSPGTGIYEQYF	TGTGCCAGTTCCCCCGGGACAGGGATCTACGAGCAGTACTTC
TRBJ1-5	.	TRBV20-1	once	CSASGRGNQPQHF	TGCAGTGCTAGTGGCAGGGGCAATCAGCCCCAGCATTTT
TRBJ2-1	TRBD1	TRBV15	once	CATSREVMGQGLNEQFF	TGTGCCACCAGCAGAGAGGTCATGGGACAGGGCCTCAATGAGCAGTTCTTC
TRBJ2-1	TRBD2	TRBV6-5	.	CASSFSGRWNEQFF	TGTGCCAGCAGTTTTAGCGGGAGATGGAATGAGCAGTTCTTC
TRBJ2-1	.	TRBV19	.	CASSRTRTEREFF	TGTGCCAGTAGTCGAACTCGGACTGAAAGGGAGTTCTTC
TRBJ1-5	.	TRBV7-9	.	CGRGNQPQHF	TGTGGAAGGGGAAATCAGCCCCAGCATTTT
TRBJ2-4	TRBD1	TRBV5-1	.	CASSWGQGGDRAKNIQYF	TGCGCCAGCAGCTGGGGACAGGGAGGAGATAGGGCCAAAAACATTCAGTACTTC
TRBJ1-2	.	TRBV10-3	.	CAITDSSYGYTF	TGTGCCATCACCGACAGTTCCTATGGCTACACCTTC
TRBJ1-3	.	TRBV21-1	.	CASSKALGNTIYF	TGTGCCAGCAGCAAAGCCCTCGGAAACACCATATATTTT
TRBJ2-1	TRBD2	TRBV24-1	.	CATSFGAGEEEQFF	TGTGCCACCTCTTTTGGTGCGGGAGAGGAGGAGCAGTTCTTC
TRBJ1-1	.	TRBV21-1	.	CASTREVTEAFF	TGTGCCAGCACCCGAGAGGTAACTGAAGCTTTCTTT
TRBJ2-6	TRBD1	TRBV6-5	.	CASRTGAGANVLTF	TGTGCCAGCAGGACAGGGGCTGGGGCCAACGTCCTGACTTTC
TRBJ2-7	TRBD2	TRBV3-1/TRBV3-2	.	CASSGGTSGSFYEQYF	TGTGCCAGCAGCGGAGGGACTAGCGGGAGTTTCTACGAGCAGTACTTC
TRBJ2-7	TRBD1	TRBV30	.	CAWRDRGYEQYF	TGTGCCTGGAGGGACAGGGGATACGAGCAGTACTTC
TRBJ2-4	TRBD1	TRBV7-9	.	CASSPTGDNIQYF	TGTGCCAGCAGTCCCACAGGGGATAACATTCAGTACTTC
TRBJ1-2	.	TRBV5-1	.	CASSLAGAGDYGYTF	TGCGCCAGCAGCTTGGCGGGTGCGGGGGACTATGGCTACACCTTC
TRBJ1-2	TRBD1	TRBV29-1	.	CSAEQGLGYGYTF	TGCAGCGCTGAACAGGGGTTGGGCTATGGCTACACCTTC
TRBJ1-1	TRBD1	TRBV12-3/TRBV12-4	.	CASSLTGETAFF	TGTGCCAGCAGCTTGACAGGGGAGACGGCTTTCTTT
TRBJ2-7	TRBD1	TRBV6-6	once	CASSYPARGLDEQYF	TGTGCCAGCAGTTACCCGGCCAGGGGGCTTGACGAGCAGTACTTC
TRBJ2-7	.	TRBV27	.	CASSDYRDAYEQYF	TGTGCCAGCAGTGATTACAGGGACGCCTACGAGCAGTACTTC
TRBJ1-3	.	TRBV30	.	CAWSGQGISGNTIYF	TGTGCCTGGAGTGGGCAGGGTATCTCTGGAAACACCATATATTTT
TRBJ1-2	.	TRBV19	.	CASSVPTGPNYGYTF	TGTGCCAGTAGTGTGCCGACAGGACCAAACTATGGCTACACCTTC
TRBJ1-2	TRBD1	TRBV10-3	.	CAIRRTGGRANYGYTF	TGTGCCATCAGGAGGACAGGGGGAAGAGCTAACTATGGCTACACCTTC
TRBJ2-1	TRBD2	TRBV4-1	.	CASSPGLAGGLGSYNEQFF	TGCGCCAGCAGCCCCGGACTAGCGGGAGGTCTGGGGTCCTACAATGAGCAGTTCTTC
TRBJ1-2	.	TRBV28	.	CASSFLGRNYGYTF	TGTGCCAGCAGTTTTCTAGGGAGGAACTATGGCTACACCTTC
TRBJ1-1	.	TRBV10-1	.	CASSPSENTEAFF	TGCGCCAGCAGCCCCTCAGAGAACACTGAAGCTTTCTTT
TRBJ1-5	.	TRBV20-1	.	CSAIDRRVGDQPQHF	TGCAGTGCTATTGATAGGAGAGTTGGCGATCAGCCCCAGCATTTT
TRBJ2-6	TRBD1	TRBV7-8	.	CASSFDRVGANVLTF	TGTGCCAGCAGCTTCGACAGGGTCGGGGCCAACGTCCTGACTTTC
TRBJ2-5	TRBD2	TRBV5-8	.	CASSADGGGKTQYF	TGTGCCAGCAGCGCGGATGGGGGAGGGAAGACCCAGTACTTC
TRBJ2-3	TRBD2	TRBV7-3	.	CASSPGQGLAGGTDTQYF	TGTGCCAGCAGCCCAGGGCAAGGACTAGCGGGGGGGACAGATACGCAGTATTTT
TRBJ1-1	TRBD1	TRBV6-5	.	CASSYTTGGTEAFF	TGTGCCAGCAGTTACACGACAGGGGGGACTGAAGCTTTCTTT
TRBJ2-7	.	TRBV14	.	CASSQVVPSFPRAYEQYF	TGTGCCAGCAGCCAAGTGGTCCCCTCTTTTCCCCGGGCCTACGAGCAGTACTTC
TRBJ2-5	.	TRBV5-1	.	CASSRTLEAQETQYF	TGCGCCAGCAGCCGCACTCTAGAGGCCCAAGAGACCCAGTACTTC
TRBJ2-2	.	TRBV5-4	.	CASSLGTENTGELFF	TGTGCCAGCAGCCTCGGCACAGAGAACACCGGGGAGCTGTTTTTT
TRBJ1-1	TRBD1	TRBV6-5	.	CASSTTGDTEAFF	TGTGCCAGCAGTACTACAGGGGACACTGAAGCTTTCTTT
TRBJ1-2	.	TRBV15	.	CATSSHTGSYTF	TGTGCCACCAGCAGCCACACAGGGAGCTACACCTTC
TRBJ2-5	TRBD2	TRBV3-1/TRBV3-2	.	CASSPSPGGVQETQYF	TGTGCCAGCAGCCCTAGTCCGGGGGGGGTTCAAGAGACCCAGTACTTC
TRBJ2-3	TRBD2	TRBV27	.	CASSQLSGRLTDTQYF	TGTGCCAGCAGTCAACTTAGCGGGAGGTTGACAGATACGCAGTATTTT
TRBJ1-3	TRBD1	TRBV19	.	CASSTDRDPGNTIYF	TGTGCCAGTAGTACGGACAGGGACCCTGGAAACACCATATATTTT